The 20 T cell receptor beta chains listed next were all sequenced from one sample in a study of a mutant IDH1 vaccine in newly diagnosed glioma. Time point given: week 11, during vaccination. Every single dose of the vaccine, 300 ug of mutant IDH1 20-mer peptide, came with topical imiquimod. Clones were sequenced by immunoSEQ multiplex PCR, and TCRdb holds only the in-frame ones, with some missing. The sample includes about 62,000 clones, around 89% of them seen just once. What these receptors recognize is not known. This material consisted of PBMCs, taken from a glioma patient whose treatment included an IDH1 peptide vaccine. Source of these receptors: a middle-aged man with glioma.

Concerning this clone itself: Other nucleotide sequences in the sample specify the same CDR3. As DNA, the CDR3 is TGTGCCAGCAGCTTGGGACAAAATCAGCCCCAGCATTTT. This sequence encodes CASSLGQNQPQHF. This chain uses TRBV5-4 with TRBJ1-5, with D unresolved. The CDR3 has 13 amino acids. The V end was cut by 0 bases, the J end by 4 bases, with 5 bases between. Germline-derived CDR1 and CDR2 are SGHNT and YYREEE (reference sequence).

The rearrangement joins TRBV18 to TRBJ2-3; a possible D gene is TRBD2 (5 bases). Germline CDR1 and CDR2: KGHSH and LQKENI. With 1 base removed from V and 0 bases from J, the gap between germline ends came to 11 bases. The CDR3 runs 16 residues. The CDR3 reads CASSPRSGASTDTQYF. The CDR3 DNA is TGTGCCAGCTCACCACGGAGCGGAGCGAGCACAGATACGCAGTATTTT.

The chain employs TRBV19 and TRBJ2-7; perhaps TRBD1 as D (5 bases). The CDR3 extends over 14 amino acids. Deletions cut 5 bases from V and 5 bases from J, with 16 bases between. Germline assignment: CDR1 LNHDA and CDR2 SQIVND (reference sequence). CDR3: CASSATGAGDEQYF. The CDR3 coding sequence is TGTGCCAGTAGTGCAACAGGAGCAGGCGACGAGCAGTACTTC. Drawing the rest from reference TRBV19 and TRBJ2-7, the complete variable domain is DGGITQSPKYLFRKEGQNVTLSCEQNLNHDAMYWYRQDPGQGLRLIYYSQIVNDFQKGDIAEGYSVSREKKESFPLTVTSAQKNPTAFYLCASSATGAGDEQYFGPGTRLTVT.

The chain couples TRBV6-5 to TRBJ2-6, with TRBD2 as a possible D gene (5 bases). The CDR3 loop spans 16 amino acids. CDR1 is MNHEY and CDR2 is SVGAGI in the germline V gene. With 2 bases removed from V and 4 bases from J, the gap between germline ends came to 12 bases. As DNA, the CDR3 is TGTGCCAGCAGTTACGAGGGCCCTCTGGGGGCCAACGTCCTGACTTTC. It is translated as CASSYEGPLGANVLTF.

The V call is TRBV30, the J call TRBJ1-3, with D possibly matching TRBD1 (5 bases). There are 15 residues in the CDR3. With 0 bases removed from V and 3 bases from J, the gap between germline ends came to 12 bases. From germline, CDR1 is GTSNPN and CDR2 SVGIG (reference sequence). The CDR3 DNA sequence: TGTGCCTGGAGTGTACCGCGGGGACTTGGAAACACCATATATTTT. It translates to CAWSVPRGLGNTIYF. Full variable domain (outside the CDR3, taken from reference TRBV30 and TRBJ1-3): SQTIHQWPATLVQPVGSPLSLECTVEGTSNPNLYWYRQAAGRGLQLLFYSVGIGQISSEVPQNLSASRPQDRQFILSSKKLLLSDSGFYLCAWSVPRGLGNTIYFGEGSWLTVV.

This chain links TRBV7-9 with TRBJ2-5; 12 bases match TRBD1. The trim removed 5 bases at V and 0 bases at J, leaving 7 bases unmatched. Germline lookup yields CDR1 SEHNR and CDR2 FQNEAQ (reference sequence). CDR3 length: 17 residues. The DNA of the CDR3 is TGTGCCAGCAGCCCGGGGACAGGGGGCCTACACCAAGAGACCCAGTACTTC. Translation gives CASSPGTGGLHQETQYF.

The rearrangement uses TRBV5-1 and TRBJ1-1; D possibly corresponds to TRBD1 (5 bases). Trimming pared 3 bases from V and 1 base from J, leaving 10 bases between. The CDR3 covers 14 residues. The germline gives CDR1 SGHRS, CDR2 YFSETQ. This CDR3 reads CASSWGDKNTEAFF. CDR3 DNA: TGCGCCAGCAGCTGGGGGGATAAGAACACTGAAGCTTTCTTT.

The V call is TRBV10-3, the J call TRBJ1-4; 10 bases map to TRBD1. The CDR3 has 13 amino acids. The germline CDR1 and CDR2 sequences are ENHRY and SYGVKD. After removal of 11 bases from V and 8 bases from J, the junction contained 8 bases not matched to a gene. The CDR3 DNA sequence: TGTGCCTGTGGGACAGGGGTAGCGGAAAAACTGTTTTTT. Translating gives CACGTGVAEKLFF.

The chain carries TRBV6-5 and TRBJ1-6; no reliable D call. Trimming shortened V by 5 bases and J by 7 bases, and 12 bases separated the two germline ends. Germline CDR1 reads MNHEY; CDR2 reads SVGAGI. The CDR3 sequence is 14 residues long. Written as DNA, the CDR3 is TGTGCCAGCAGTCCCCGGGCGGGGAATTCACCCCTCCACTTT. Protein: CASSPRAGNSPLHF.

The rearrangement joins TRBV2 to TRBJ1-1; D remains ambiguous. The V gene's germline CDR1 is SNHLY and CDR2 FYNNEI. The CDR3 length is 15 residues. Between the trimmed V and J ends, which lost 1 base and 8 bases, there was a span of 17 bases. DNA for the CDR3: TGTGCCAGCAGTGAAGGTTTGGGTAGAAAGGAAGAAGCTTTCTTT. Its translation is CASSEGLGRKEEAFF.

The chain combines TRBV5-1 with TRBJ2-1; 10 nucleotides align to TRBD1. Trimming took 5 bases from V and 5 from J; bases not matched to a gene: 4. The CDR3 sequence is 14 residues long. Germline V gives CDR1 SGHRS, CDR2 YFSETQ. CDR3 coding DNA: TGCGCCAGCAGACCGGGACAGGGGAACAATGAGCAGTTCTTC. Encoded protein: CASRPGQGNNEQFF.

The chain links TRBV27 to TRBJ2-1; 7 bases align to TRBD2. V was pared by 0 bases and J by 7 bases, with 15 bases of the junction left unmatched. Germline V lookup: CDR1 MNHEY, CDR2 SMNVEV (reference sequence). The CDR3 consists of 18 residues. CDR3 coding DNA: TGTGCCAGCAGTTTATCGGGGGGAGGGAGCCGAGGTTGGAATGAGCAGTTCTTC. Translating it yields CASSLSGGGSRGWNEQFF.

This clone rates as medium-sized. The J gene is TRBJ2-6, the V gene TRBV21-1; whether TRBD1, the table's D call, matches the DNA was not checked. TRBV21-1 is listed as a pseudogene. The CDR3 is made up of 19 amino acids. The CDR3, as DNA: TGTGCCAGCAGCAATGGGGACAGGGAAGTGATAACTGGGGCCAACGTCCTGACTTTC. It encodes CASSNGDREVITGANVLTF.

The rearrangement joins TRBV5-1 to TRBJ2-3; D not resolved. The V end lost 5 bases, the J end lost 6 bases, and 16 bases lay between the germline ends. Germline-derived CDR1 and CDR2 are SGHRS and YFSETQ. The CDR3 sequence is 14 residues long. This chain's CDR3 is CASSWTQPKDTQYF. The CDR3 nucleotides are TGCGCCAGCAGTTGGACCCAACCCAAGGATACGCAGTATTTT.

This rearrangement joins TRBV2 to TRBJ2-3; D gene uncertain. The CDR3 spans 15 residues. Trimming took off 2 bases at V and 6 bases at J, with 15 bases between the two ends. CDR1 SNHLY and CDR2 FYNNEI come from the germline V gene. This CDR3 reads CASSETWQASDTQYF. The CDR3 DNA is TGTGCCAGCAGTGAAACGTGGCAGGCTTCCGATACGCAGTATTTT.

This chain connects TRBV18 to TRBJ2-7; TRBD2 might be the D (6 bases). The CDR3 is made up of 15 amino acids. Trimming removed 3 bases from V and 6 bases from J, with 18 bases in between. Germline V gene data show CDR1 as KGHSH and CDR2 as LQKENI. CDR3 in amino acids: CASSPRDSAFGEQYF. DNA for the CDR3: TGTGCCAGCTCACCCCGGGACTCGGCCTTCGGCGAGCAGTACTTC.

This clone is categorized as medium-sized (0.01 to 0.1%). V usage is TRBV7-9 and J usage is TRBJ1-2; 7 nucleotides line up with TRBD1. The CDR3 spans 12 residues. The trim removed 3 bases at V and 5 bases at J, leaving 0 bases unmatched. CDR1 SEHNR and CDR2 FQNEAQ come from the germline V gene (reference sequence). The CDR3 is CASSLTGYGYTF. CDR3 in DNA: TGTGCCAGCAGCTTGACAGGGTATGGCTACACCTTC.

The rearrangement uses TRBV6-1 and TRBJ1-2; 7 bases align to TRBD1. V gave up 6 bases and J gave up 6 bases; unmatched junction bases: 13. CDR1 and CDR2 from the germline V gene are MNHNS and SASEGT. The CDR3 contains 15 residues. DNA of the CDR3: TGTGCCAGCAGAGTAGAACCCGGGACAGCAAATGGCTACACCTTC. Translating it yields CASRVEPGTANGYTF.

V is TRBV2 and J is TRBJ2-5; perhaps TRBD2 as D (5 bases). Germline CDR1 reads SNHLY; CDR2 reads FYNNEI. The CDR3 runs 12 residues. Trimming cost V 4 bases and J 5 bases, with 8 bases left between them. The CDR3 DNA reads as TGTGCCAGCAGTGCGGGATGGGAGACCCAGTACTTC. Residues: CASSAGWETQYF.

The chain couples TRBV6-1 to TRBJ1-1; D call uncertain. The CDR3 is 11 amino acids. From germline, CDR1 is MNHNS and CDR2 SASEGT. CDR3 coding DNA: TGTGCTGTGATGGCGGCCACTGAAGCTTTCTTT. The encoded protein is CAVMAATEAFF.